This T cell receptor (beta chain) is drawn from a study of cytomegalovirus exposure and HLA in healthy donors. On this clone: Its antigen is currently unknown.

Points from the study as a whole: In a later analysis, TCR beta V- and J-gene trimming showed a link to a missense DCLRE1C variant.

Unrecorded immune exposures were likely, despite nominal health at sampling. The PCR ran on 60 Vbeta and 13 Jbeta primers. Sequenced by immunoSEQ multiplex PCR; TCRdb stores in-frame clones only, minus some. The repertoire holds about 200,000 clones, with approximately 79% as singletons. The CDR3 covers 11 residues. The germline V gene encodes CDR1 MDHEN and CDR2 SYDVKM. The V and J ends lost 4 bases and 7 bases respectively, with 7 bases between them. J is TRBJ1-2 and V is TRBV28; a possible D gene is TRBD1 (6 bases). This clonotype originated in a male donor in good health and CMV-seronegative. Sequencing input: PBMCs. This chain's CDR3 is CASSSRGGYTF. CDR3 nucleotide sequence: TGTGCCAGCAGTTCCAGGGGTGGCTACACCTTC.